The 5 T cell receptor beta chains below were found in one sample sequenced in a study of cytomegalovirus exposure and HLA in healthy donors. The primer mix had 60 Vbeta and 13 Jbeta primers. Clones were sequenced by immunoSEQ multiplex PCR, and TCRdb holds only the in-frame ones, with some missing. The sample lists 81,000 or so clones; approximately 56% were seen once. Sequenced material: PBMCs. The receptor source for this set is a woman aged 30 to 39 in good health and CMV-seropositive.

The chain combines TRBV4-3 with TRBJ2-7; TRBD1 agrees at 12 bases. Germline V lookup: CDR1 LGHNA, CDR2 YSLEER. J gave up 6 bases and V 0 bases, and 6 bases lay outside the gene matches. The CDR3 spans 16 residues. CDR3 region: CASSQDLGQGAGEQYF. CDR3 sequence (DNA): TGCGCCAGCAGCCAAGACCTGGGACAGGGGGCTGGCGAGCAGTACTTC.

This rearrangement joins TRBV27 to TRBJ1-5; no clear D. With 2 bases removed from V and 0 bases from J, the gap between germline ends came to 8 bases. The CDR3 sequence is 15 residues long. CDR1 and CDR2 from the germline V gene are MNHEY and SMNVEV (reference sequence). CDR3 DNA: TGTGCCAGCAGTTTAGGGCAACTTAGCAATCAGCCCCAGCATTTT. Residues: CASSLGQLSNQPQHF.

This chain links TRBV15 with TRBJ1-4, with D possibly being TRBD1 (5 bases). CDR1 and CDR2 (germline): LNHNV, YYDKDF (reference sequence). Trimming stripped 4 bases from V and 0 bases from J, with 9 bases between. CDR3 length: 15 amino acids. The CDR3 loop is CATSTGLTTNEKLFF. CDR3 bases: TGTGCCACCAGCACGGGACTCACAACTAATGAAAAACTGTTTTTT.

This chain links TRBV25-1 with TRBJ2-2; TRBD2 is a possible D gene (5 bases). The length of the CDR3 is 15 residues. Per germline, CDR1 MGHDK and CDR2 SYGVNS. V lost 1 base and J 3 bases, leaving 9 bases between the germline ends. CDR3 sequence (DNA): TGTGCCAGCAGTGAATCGGGGTTCTACACCGGGGAGCTGTTTTTT. It specifies CASSESGFYTGELFF.

The chain couples TRBV18 to TRBJ2-5; TRBD2 is a possible D gene (6 bases). The DNA end is more similar to TRBJ2-7, so the J call may be wrong. The CDR3 covers 14 residues. Germline-derived CDR1 and CDR2 are KGHSH and LQKENI. CDR3 nucleotides: TGTGCCAGCTCACCAAGAGGGAGGACCTACGAGCAGTACTTC. Its protein is CASSPRGRTYEQYF.